A single sample gave rise to the 27 T cell receptor beta chains below, sequenced in a study of OX40 agonist ivuxolimab in advanced cancers. The protocol was immunoSEQ multiplex PCR, while the TCRdb copy is restricted to in-frame clones and leaves out a portion. Of tens of thousands of clones listed, roughly nine tenths are singletons. The source material was CD4+ or CD8+ T cells sorted from blood, sampled in a trial of the OX40 agonist ivuxolimab. The receptors derive from an adult with an advanced solid tumor such as melanoma, head and neck, liver or kidney cancer.

J is TRBJ2-3 and V is TRBV7-6; 12 positions agree with TRBD2. CDR3 length equals 16 residues. With V trimmed by 6 bases and J by 1 base, 5 bases remained unmatched. Per the germline V gene, CDR1 is SGHVS and CDR2 is FNYEAQ. The CDR3 region has the DNA TGTGCCAGCAGGCTAGCGGGAGGGTCGGGCACAGATACGCAGTATTTT. Amino acids: CASRLAGGSGTDTQYF.

V and J are TRBV7-2 and TRBJ1-4; D possibly corresponds to TRBD1 (6 bases). This CDR3 is 18 amino acids long. Trimming shortened V by 5 bases and J by 5 bases, and 24 bases separated the two germline ends. CDR1 and CDR2 from the germline V gene are SGHTA and FQGNSA. CDR3 bases: TGTGCCAGCAGCCCGATCCCTCCTGCGACAGGCTCAAATGAAAAACTGTTTTTT. It specifies CASSPIPPATGSNEKLFF.

This chain links TRBV7-9 with TRBJ1-2; 9 bases agree with TRBD1. Germline lookup yields CDR1 SEHNR and CDR2 FQNEAQ (reference sequence). The CDR3 spans 14 residues. The junction had 8 bases not matched to a gene; V was cut back by 4 bases and J by 8 bases. The CDR3 region has the DNA TGTGCCAGCAGCTGGACAGGGGAAGAAGAGGGCTACACCTTC. It encodes CASSWTGEEEGYTF.

This clone has a single count. V gene TRBV5-1 combines with J gene TRBJ1-1; D is ambiguous. The CDR3 is 15 amino acids. V gave up 0 bases and J gave up 0 bases, with 9 bases separating them. The germline V gene encodes CDR1 SGHRS and CDR2 YFSETQ. The CDR3, as DNA: TGCGCCAGCAGCTTGGTTCGGGCCTTGAACACTGAAGCTTTCTTT. This codes for CASSLVRALNTEAFF.

The chain couples TRBV27 to TRBJ2-7; 7 nucleotides match TRBD1. Germline loops: CDR1 MNHEY, CDR2 SMNVEV (reference sequence). V was pared by 7 bases and J by 5 bases, with 11 bases of the junction left unmatched. The CDR3 totals 14 residues. CDR3 in amino acids: CASKSQGTANEQYF. The DNA for the CDR3 is TGTGCCAGCAAATCACAAGGGACAGCTAACGAGCAGTACTTC.

This clone appeared a few times. The V gene is TRBV13, the J gene TRBJ1-1; D remains ambiguous. Trimming removed 1 base from V and 4 bases from J, with 7 bases in between. From germline, CDR1 is PRHDT and CDR2 FYEKMQ (reference sequence). The CDR3 is 13 amino acids. The CDR3 DNA reads as TGTGCCAGCAGCTTAGTAGATGGCACTGAAGCTTTCTTT. Its protein is CASSLVDGTEAFF.

V is TRBV7-6 and J is TRBJ2-5; D gene uncertain. Germline CDR1 SGHVS, CDR2 FNYEAQ. Trimming cost V 5 bases and J 4 bases, with 8 bases left between them. CDR3 length: 12 amino acids. CDR3: CASSPMGETQYF. CDR3 coding DNA: TGTGCCAGCAGCCCGATGGGAGAGACCCAGTACTTC.

The chain links TRBV28 to TRBJ1-5; maybe TRBD1 (6 bases). V was pared by 7 bases and J by 1 base, with 17 bases between. The CDR3 sequence is 16 residues long. Germline lookup yields CDR1 MDHEN and CDR2 SYDVKM. The CDR3 loop is CASKGQGRESNQPQHF. The CDR3 nucleotides are TGTGCCAGCAAGGGCCAGGGGCGAGAGAGCAATCAGCCCCAGCATTTT.

The V gene is TRBV7-9, the J gene TRBJ2-5; weak D call: TRBD1 (6 bases). The ends were cut back, 7 bases at V and 1 base at J, with 19 bases in the middle. Germline values: CDR1 SEHNR, CDR2 FQNEAQ (reference sequence). This CDR3 is built from 16 residues. The CDR3 here is CASNPHKGGFQETQYF. The CDR3 DNA sequence: TGTGCCAGCAATCCCCACAAAGGGGGATTCCAAGAGACCCAGTACTTC.

V gene TRBV21-1 combines with J gene TRBJ2-2; TRBD1, the table's D call, lacks a check against the DNA. TRBV21-1 is a pseudogene. CDR3 size: 15 residues. The CDR3 coding sequence is TGTGCCAGCAGTGTGGGGACACCGGACACCGGGGAGCTGTTTTTT. Encoded protein: CASSVGTPDTGELFF.

The rearrangement links TRBV11-2 to TRBJ2-7; 7 bases agree with TRBD2. The J segment lost 3 bases and the V segment lost 5 bases, leaving 7 bases of the junction unmatched. The CDR3 consists of 14 residues. Germline CDR1 SGHAT, CDR2 FQNNGV. Here the CDR3 DNA reads TGTGCCAGCAGCCTACTGGGCGGGGGCTACGAGCAGTACTTC. Translated: CASSLLGGGYEQYF.

This sequence joins TRBV4-1 and TRBJ2-7; tentative D call: TRBD2 (6 bases). CDR1 and CDR2 (germline): MGHRA, YSYEKL. Trimming shortened V by 0 bases and J by 4 bases, and 13 bases separated the two germline ends. The CDR3 is 15 amino acids. The CDR3 loop reads CASSQEFSGPYEQYF. CDR3 sequence (DNA): TGCGCCAGCAGCCAAGAATTCAGCGGGCCTTACGAGCAGTACTTC.

The chain recombines TRBV4-2 with TRBJ2-1; 7 bases align to TRBD1. V dropped 2 bases and J dropped 15; count of bases not matched to a gene: 7. Germline-derived CDR1 and CDR2 are LGHNA and YNFKEQ. The CDR3 length is 12 residues. The CDR3 nucleotides read TGTGCCAGCAGCCAAACCGGGACAGTTAGGTTCTTC. Its translation: CASSQTGTVRFF.

The chain couples TRBV6-5 to TRBJ1-1, with a possible D match to TRBD1 (5 bases). CDR3 length: 13 residues. Trimming took off 7 bases at V and 3 bases at J, with 12 bases between the two ends. CDR1 is MNHEY and CDR2 is SVGAGI in the germline V gene. The CDR3 protein is CASKPGGDTEAFF. Here the CDR3 DNA reads TGTGCCAGCAAACCGGGGGGGGACACTGAAGCTTTCTTT.

The V gene is TRBV27, the J gene TRBJ2-6, with D tentatively TRBD2 (7 bases). Germline V gene sequence: CDR1 MNHEY, CDR2 SMNVEV (reference sequence). V was clipped by 2 bases and J by 2 bases, with 10 bases between them. CDR3 length: 16 residues. The CDR3 loop reads CASSLREGAGANVLTF. The DNA for the CDR3 is TGTGCCAGCAGTTTAAGGGAGGGGGCTGGGGCCAACGTCCTGACTTTC.

The chain links TRBV19 to TRBJ1-2, with a tentative D call TRBD1 (5 bases). CDR3 length equals 16 residues. Trimming cost V 0 bases and J 0 bases, with 11 bases left between them. Germline V lookup: CDR1 LNHDA, CDR2 SQIVND (reference sequence). The CDR3 loop is CASSIDATASNYGYTF. In nucleotides, the CDR3 is TGTGCCAGTAGTATAGACGCGACAGCTTCTAACTATGGCTACACCTTC.

The chain carries TRBV28 and TRBJ1-5, with D possibly matching TRBD1 (5 bases). The CDR3 consists of 16 residues. Germline V gene data show CDR1 as MDHEN and CDR2 as SYDVKM. Between the trimmed V and J ends, which lost 2 bases and 4 bases, there was a span of 15 bases. CDR3 region: CASSLEGTGVNQPQHF. The CDR3 nucleotides are TGTGCCAGCAGTTTAGAGGGGACGGGGGTTAATCAGCCCCAGCATTTT.

The rearrangement links TRBV7-9 to TRBJ2-3; D gene ambiguous. CDR1 SEHNR and CDR2 FQNEAQ come from the germline V gene (reference sequence). CDR3 length: 15 residues. Trimming left V 1 base short and J 1 base short, with 9 bases between. The CDR3 region is CASSLEGWRTDTQYF. DNA for the CDR3: TGTGCCAGCAGCTTAGAAGGCTGGCGCACAGATACGCAGTATTTT.

The CDR3 is CASSEALGAYGYTF. The CDR3 DNA follows: TGTGCCAGCAGTGAAGCGCTAGGGGCATATGGCTACACCTTC. V is TRBV2 and J is TRBJ1-2; tentatively, D is TRBD1 (5 bases). This CDR3 spans 14 amino acids. Germline V gene data show CDR1 as SNHLY and CDR2 as FYNNEI. Trimming removed 0 bases from V and 5 bases from J, with 10 bases in between.

This clone was found once. The chain carries TRBV2 and TRBJ2-2; D gene uncertain. CDR3 length: 16 amino acids. The V end was cut by 0 bases, the J end by 2 bases, with 10 bases between. Germline lookup yields CDR1 SNHLY and CDR2 FYNNEI. CDR3 in amino acids: CASSEAGRLNTGELFF. The CDR3 DNA follows: TGTGCCAGCAGTGAAGCTGGAAGGCTCAACACCGGGGAGCTGTTTTTT.

The chain couples TRBV27 to TRBJ2-1; D unresolved. V dropped 2 bases and J dropped 7 bases, with 12 bases sitting between them. CDR1 is MNHEY, CDR2 SMNVEV, per germline (reference sequence). This CDR3 is 14 amino acids long. CDR3: CASSLRSPYNEQFF. CDR3 in DNA: TGTGCCAGCAGTTTACGGTCTCCTTATAATGAGCAGTTCTTC.

This sequence joins TRBV7-9 and TRBJ2-3; D uncertain. V lost 6 bases and J lost 5, with 12 bases in between. Germline lookup yields CDR1 SEHNR and CDR2 FQNEAQ (reference sequence). The CDR3 consists of 13 residues. CDR3 bases: TGTGCCAGCAGTATTATGGCAGAAGATACGCAGTATTTT. This sequence encodes CASSIMAEDTQYF.

CDR3 residues: CASSPRQYELAKNIQYF. The CDR3 DNA sequence: TGTGCCAGCAGTCCCCGACAGTATGAATTAGCCAAAAACATTCAGTACTTC. The chain carries TRBV28 and TRBJ2-4, with TRBD1 as a possible D gene (5 bases). V lost 5 bases, J lost 0 bases, and 17 bases lay in between. Germline values: CDR1 MDHEN, CDR2 SYDVKM. This CDR3 is 17 amino acids long.

The chain carries TRBV11-2 and TRBJ1-1; D is uncertain. The V and J ends lost 10 bases and 7 bases respectively, with 19 bases between them. The V gene's germline CDR1 is SGHAT and CDR2 FQNNGV. This CDR3 is 13 amino acids long. The CDR3 DNA reads TGTGCCACCACCCCAGACGCCGGTCGTGAAGCTTTCTTT. Translating it yields CATTPDAGREAFF.

J is TRBJ1-6 and V is TRBV15; perhaps TRBD1 as D (5 bases). The CDR3 loop spans 15 amino acids. Germline lookup yields CDR1 LNHNV and CDR2 YYDKDF (reference sequence). The V end was cut by 3 bases, the J end by 8 bases, with 14 bases between. The CDR3 is CATSRDTGLDSPLHF. Here the CDR3 DNA reads TGTGCCACCAGCAGGGATACAGGCTTGGATTCACCCCTCCACTTT.

J is TRBJ2-1 and V is TRBV4-1; TRBD2 matches 8 bases. This CDR3 is 17 amino acids long. V was clipped by 2 bases and J by 9 bases; unmatched bases: 15. Germline assignment: CDR1 MGHRA and CDR2 YSYEKL. The CDR3, as DNA: TGCGCCAGCAGCCAACCCCAAAACGGGGGGGAGAGGGTTGAGCAGTTCTTC. Encoded protein: CASSQPQNGGERVEQFF.

The chain couples TRBV7-9 to TRBJ2-7, with 8 bases matching TRBD1. CDR3 size: 14 residues. V shed 5 bases, J shed 5 bases, and the junction held 8 bases outside the gene matches. Germline CDR1 reads SEHNR; CDR2 reads FQNEAQ (reference sequence). CDR3 loop: CASSPQDRVNEQYF. The CDR3 DNA is TGTGCCAGCAGCCCTCAGGACAGGGTTAACGAGCAGTACTTC.